The 27 T cell receptor beta chains presented below share a single source sample, sequenced in a study of T cell responses to AZD1222 COVID-19 vaccine. Profiling relied on immunoSEQ multiplex PCR, and the TCRdb table lists in-frame clones only, not all of them. The sample includes fewer than 250,000 clones, under 95% seen only once; the top ten take about 1%. The sequencing here drew on peripheral blood, taken on day 0 of MenACWY control vaccination. Receptors were obtained from an adult in good health.

In its sample, this clone was seen once. The V call is TRBV19, the J call TRBJ1-2; unclear D gene. From germline, CDR1 is LNHDA and CDR2 SQIVND (reference sequence). V lost 6 bases and J lost 0, with 8 bases in between. CDR3 length equals 13 residues. CDR3 sequence (DNA): TGTGCCAGTAGGGACCCGGCTAACTATGGCTACACCTTC. Protein: CASRDPANYGYTF.

The rearrangement joins TRBV5-1 to TRBJ2-7; TRBD1 matches at 7 bases. CDR3 length equals 16 residues. The V gene end was trimmed by 0 bases and the J gene end by 3 bases; junction bases not matched to a gene: 9. Germline V gives CDR1 SGHRS, CDR2 YFSETQ. As DNA, the CDR3 is TGCGCCAGCAGCTTGGCCCGAGGACCAGGGGGCTACGAGCAGTACTTC. Translation: CASSLARGPGGYEQYF.

The chain combines TRBV30 with TRBJ1-5, with D possibly TRBD1 on 6 matching bases. CDR1 GTSNPN and CDR2 SVGIG come from the germline V gene (reference sequence). Between the trimmed V and J ends, which lost 3 bases and 3 bases, there was a span of 9 bases. The CDR3 extends over 13 amino acids. This CDR3 reads CAWSRDNNQPQHF. The CDR3 DNA reads TGTGCCTGGAGCCGGGACAACAATCAGCCCCAGCATTTT.

CDR3 region: CASSLRLAANTGELFF. As DNA, the CDR3 is TGTGCCAGCAGTCTCAGACTAGCGGCGAACACCGGGGAGCTGTTTTTT. The rearrangement uses TRBV2 and TRBJ2-2; TRBD2 matches 9 bases. J lost 0 bases, V lost 5 bases, and 4 bases had no gene match. Germline V gene lookup returns CDR1 SNHLY and CDR2 FYNNEI. CDR3 size: 16 residues.

The rearrangement joins TRBV7-2 to TRBJ2-3; perhaps TRBD1 as D (6 bases). The germline V and J ends were trimmed by 5 bases and 1 base, with 19 bases remaining between them. Looked up from germline, CDR1 is SGHTA and CDR2 is FQGNSA. The CDR3 is 17 amino acids. CDR3 coding DNA: TGTGCCAGCAGCCCCAAGTTTGGGACACATGGCACAGATACGCAGTATTTT. It translates to CASSPKFGTHGTDTQYF.

This rearrangement joins TRBV12-3 or TRBV12-4 to TRBJ1-5; D gene ambiguous. Trimming pared 5 bases from V and 3 bases from J, leaving 5 bases between. The CDR3 extends over 12 amino acids. The CDR3 DNA reads TGTGCCAGCAGTCGGGACAATCAGCCCCAGCATTTT. This gives the protein CASSRDNQPQHF.

The chain couples TRBV5-6 to TRBJ2-5; 7 positions match TRBD1. The CDR3 totals 15 residues. After removal of 4 bases from V and 1 base from J, the junction contained 7 bases not matched to a gene. Germline V lookup: CDR1 SGHDT, CDR2 YYEEEE. The CDR3 DNA sequence: TGTGCCAGCAGCCACGGACAGGCGATCCAAGAGACCCAGTACTTC. Amino acid sequence: CASSHGQAIQETQYF.

The chain joins TRBV2 to TRBJ2-2; D remains unclear. Trimming stripped 7 bases from V and 2 bases from J, with 14 bases between. CDR1 SNHLY and CDR2 FYNNEI come from the germline V gene. The CDR3 loop spans 15 amino acids. CDR3 amino acids: CASIRNRQNTGELFF. The CDR3 DNA reads as TGTGCCAGCATTAGGAACAGACAAAACACCGGGGAGCTGTTTTTT.

The V gene is TRBV5-1, the J gene TRBJ1-6, with a weak D call TRBD1 (6 bases). Germline lookup yields CDR1 SGHRS and CDR2 YFSETQ. This CDR3 comprises 16 residues. Trimming cost V 6 bases and J 6 bases, with 19 bases left between them. The CDR3, as DNA: TGCGCCAGCATCTGGCAGGGGCCATCTTCTAATTCACCCCTCCACTTT. Translated: CASIWQGPSSNSPLHF.

The chain is built from TRBV6-5 and TRBJ2-7; 7 bases align to TRBD1. In germline, CDR1 is MNHEY, CDR2 SVGAGI. The CDR3 extends over 15 amino acids. V lost 6 bases, J lost 6 bases, and 14 bases stayed unmatched. In nucleotides, the CDR3 is TGTGCCAGCAGAACCAGGACAGGAGCGCGAAGCGAGCAGTACTTC. Protein sequence: CASRTRTGARSEQYF.

This CDR3 is CASRRTGTLHF. The CDR3 nucleotides read TGTGCCAGCAGGCGGACGGGCACCCTCCACTTT. The rearrangement uses TRBV7-2 and TRBJ1-6; D not certain. Germline CDR1 SGHTA, CDR2 FQGNSA. The V and J ends lost 6 bases and 14 bases respectively, with 11 bases between them. The CDR3 is 11 amino acids.

Of note for this clone: The same CDR3 arises from other DNA sequences in this sample as well. This chain joins TRBV5-1 and TRBJ1-1; D is unclear. V lost 0 bases and J 1 base, leaving 7 bases between the germline ends. CDR1 and CDR2 (germline): SGHRS, YFSETQ. There are 14 residues in the CDR3. DNA of the CDR3: TGCGCCAGCAGCTTGGGACCTTCGAACACTGAAGCTTTCTTT. The encoded protein is CASSLGPSNTEAFF. The full variable domain, with the rest looked up from reference TRBV5-1 and TRBJ1-1, is KAGVTQTPRYLIKTRGQQVTLSCSPISGHRSVSWYQQTPGQGLQFLFEYFSETQRNKGNFPGRFSGRQFSNSRSEMNVSTLELGDSALYLCASSLGPSNTEAFFGQGTRLTVV.

The chain uses TRBV3-1 (or the pseudogene TRBV3-2) and TRBJ2-4; D unclear. Germline lookup yields CDR1 LGHDT and CDR2 YNNKEL (reference sequence). This CDR3 comprises 15 residues. Trimming left V 5 bases short and J 0 bases short, with 11 bases between. DNA of the CDR3: TGTGCCAGCAGCTACGGACGGATAGCCAAAAACATTCAGTACTTC. Translated, it gives CASSYGRIAKNIQYF.

The chain has TRBV7-2 and TRBJ2-3, with D maybe TRBD1 (5 bases). The germline V and J ends were trimmed by 8 bases and 1 base, with 7 bases remaining between them. CDR1 is SGHTA and CDR2 is FQGNSA in the germline V gene. CDR3 length: 12 residues. The CDR3 loop reads CASGRGTDTQYF. The CDR3 DNA sequence: TGTGCCAGCGGCAGGGGCACAGATACGCAGTATTTT.

The chain carries TRBV20-1 and TRBJ1-2; D may be TRBD1 (5 bases). This CDR3 spans 13 amino acids. Deletions cut 3 bases from V and 2 bases from J, with 10 bases between. CDR1 and CDR2 from the germline V gene are DFQATT and SNEGSKA (reference sequence). CDR3 sequence reads: CSASPGLNYGYTF. CDR3 nucleotides: TGCAGTGCTAGTCCAGGGCTAAACTATGGCTACACCTTC.

V usage is TRBV2 and J usage is TRBJ2-1, with 14 bases aligning to TRBD2. Unmatched junction bases numbered 11, after V lost 7 bases and J lost 0 bases. The CDR3 contains 19 residues. From germline, CDR1 is SNHLY and CDR2 FYNNEI. CDR3 residues: CASTEAGLAGGSSYNEQFF. The CDR3 DNA reads TGTGCCAGCACCGAGGCAGGACTAGCGGGGGGAAGCTCCTACAATGAGCAGTTCTTC.

This rearrangement joins TRBV18 to TRBJ2-7; D not resolved. Germline loops: CDR1 KGHSH, CDR2 LQKENI. CDR3 size: 12 residues. Between the trimmed V and J ends, which lost 3 bases and 4 bases, there was a span of 7 bases. The CDR3 nucleotides are TGTGCCAGCTCACCTAATAATTACGAGCAGTACTTC. Translation gives CASSPNNYEQYF.

The table lists this clone with a count of one. This chain uses TRBV18 with TRBJ1-2; 10 bases match TRBD1. Trimming cost V 2 bases and J 6 bases; bases outside gene matches: 3. CDR1 and CDR2 (germline): KGHSH, LQKENI. The CDR3 consists of 14 residues. This CDR3 reads CASSPMGTGDGYTF. Written as DNA, the CDR3 is TGTGCCAGCTCACCAATGGGGACAGGGGATGGCTACACCTTC.

The V and J genes are TRBV5-6 and TRBJ1-6, with 9 bases fitting TRBD1. The CDR3 contains 19 residues. CDR1 SGHDT and CDR2 YYEEEE come from the germline V gene. The trim removed 2 bases at V and 2 bases at J, leaving 11 bases unmatched. The CDR3 sequence: CASSFTQGAKVTYNSPLHF. CDR3 coding DNA: TGTGCCAGCAGCTTTACACAGGGGGCGAAGGTCACCTATAATTCACCCCTCCACTTT.

The J gene is TRBJ2-5, the V gene TRBV29-1; 10 bases match TRBD2. CDR3 length: 13 residues. V lost 8 bases, J lost 4 bases, and 7 bases stayed unmatched. Germline V gives CDR1 SQVTM, CDR2 ANQGSEA. The CDR3, as DNA: TGCAGCCACGGACTAGCGGAGGGAGAGACCCAGTACTTC. Its translation is CSHGLAEGETQYF.

V and J are TRBV7-2 and TRBJ1-1, with D maybe TRBD1 (6 bases). With 5 bases removed from V and 0 bases from J, the gap between germline ends came to 13 bases. The CDR3 contains 15 residues. Germline V gene lookup returns CDR1 SGHTA and CDR2 FQGNSA. CDR3 nucleotides: TGTGCCAGCAGCCAAGCCGGGGGCTTGAACACTGAAGCTTTCTTT. This encodes CASSQAGGLNTEAFF. Looking up the rest from reference TRBV7-2 and TRBJ1-1 gives the full variable domain: GAGVSQSPSNKVTEKGKDVELRCDPISGHTALYWYRQSLGQGLEFLIYFQGNSAPDKSGLPSDRFSAERTGGSVSTLTIQRTQQEDSAVYLCASSQAGGLNTEAFFGQGTRLTVV.

J is TRBJ2-4 and V is TRBV11-2, with D perhaps matching TRBD2 (6 bases). V gave up 5 bases and J gave up 0 bases, with 11 bases separating them. This CDR3 comprises 15 residues. CDR1 is SGHAT, CDR2 FQNNGV, per germline. The CDR3 here is CASSPGLLAKNIQYF. The CDR3 DNA sequence: TGTGCCAGCAGCCCGGGACTCCTAGCCAAAAACATTCAGTACTTC.

This clone came up once. V gene TRBV5-5 combines with J gene TRBJ1-6; no reliable D call. V was clipped by 0 bases and J by 0 bases, with 4 bases between them. The CDR3 has 15 amino acids. Germline V gene lookup returns CDR1 SGHKS and CDR2 YYEKEE (reference sequence). The CDR3, as DNA: TGTGCCAGCAGCTTGGGGAGCTCCTATAATTCACCCCTCCACTTT. Translation gives CASSLGSSYNSPLHF.

The rearrangement links TRBV21-1 to TRBJ2-2; the table's D gene call, TRBD1, was not cross checked with the DNA. TRBV21-1 is a pseudogene locus. The CDR3 is 12 amino acids. CDR3 coding DNA: TGTGCCGGCTGGGACAGCACCGGGGAGCTGTTTTTT. Translating it yields CAGWDSTGELFF.

This chain links TRBV15 with TRBJ2-5; 11 nucleotides line up with TRBD2. Trimming cost V 5 bases and J 2 bases; bases outside gene matches: 7. This CDR3 is built from 16 residues. CDR1 is LNHNV and CDR2 is YYDKDF in the germline V gene (reference sequence). The CDR3 DNA follows: TGTGCCACCAGCCGCCGGGTAGCGGGGGGGCAAGAGACCCAGTACTTC. It is translated as CATSRRVAGGQETQYF.

This chain uses TRBV11-2 with TRBJ1-2; tentative D call: TRBD1 (5 bases). There are 11 residues in the CDR3. Germline loops: CDR1 SGHAT, CDR2 FQNNGV. V was cut by 3 bases and J by 8 bases, with 7 bases left in between. The CDR3 DNA reads as TGTGCCAGCAGCTTTCGGGGGGGCTACACCTTC. This gives the protein CASSFRGGYTF. The variable domain in full, with the rest retrieved from reference TRBV11-2 and TRBJ1-2, is EAGVAQSPRYKIIEKRQSVAFWCNPISGHATLYWYQQILGQGPKLLIQFQNNGVVDDSQLPKDRFSAERLKGVDSTLKIQPAKLEDSAVYLCASSFRGGYTFGSGTRLTVV.

V is TRBV20-1 and J is TRBJ1-3; TRBD1 might be the D (5 bases). The V gene's germline CDR1 is DFQATT and CDR2 SNEGSKA (reference sequence). The CDR3 runs 13 residues. Trimming took 3 bases from V and 3 from J, leaving 9 bases between them. CDR3 DNA: TGCAGTGCTAGTGGGGGAAGTGGAAACACCATATATTTT. Translated, it gives CSASGGSGNTIYF.